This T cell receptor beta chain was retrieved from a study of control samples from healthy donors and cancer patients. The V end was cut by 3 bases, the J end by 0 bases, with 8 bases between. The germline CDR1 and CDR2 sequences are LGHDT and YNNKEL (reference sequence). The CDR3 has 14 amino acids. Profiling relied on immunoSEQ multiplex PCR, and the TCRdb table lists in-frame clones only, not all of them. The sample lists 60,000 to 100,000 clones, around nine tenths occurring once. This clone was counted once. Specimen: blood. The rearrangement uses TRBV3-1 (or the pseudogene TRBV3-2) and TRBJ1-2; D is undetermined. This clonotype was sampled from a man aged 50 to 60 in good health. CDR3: CASSHRTANYGYTF. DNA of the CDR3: TGTGCCAGCAGCCACAGGACGGCTAACTATGGCTACACCTTC.